These T cell receptor beta chains were read from a single sample in a study of T-cell memory formation after mild COVID-19. TCRdb passed the 5' RACE reads through MiXCR, listing each CDR3 protein once. This table has 200,000 or so distinct CDR3 sequences, approximately 16% appearing once. The sequenced sample was PBMCs or a T cell subset sorted from them (not recorded which). These receptors originate from an adult woman who had mild COVID-19 (a few samples of this study predate the infection). Cell type and time point are not known. Each CDR3 is given with its conserved first and last residue. D genes are given only for firm matches. Clone size is shown for a subset of rows, as once, few, many or a class of expanded clone.

size	V	J	D	DNA	CDR3
many	TRBV5-1	TRBJ1-2	-	TGCGCCAGCAGCTTGAGGGACCCGACCTATGGCTACACCTTC	CASSLRDPTYGYTF
-	TRBV20-1	TRBJ2-3	TRBD2	TGCAGTGCTAGCCCGGGACTAGCGGGGGGTACGCAGTATTTT	CSASPGLAGGTQYF
few	TRBV4-1	TRBJ1-4	-	TGCGCCAGCAGCCAAGATCGGTCGAGACGAACGGAAAAACTGTTTTTT	CASSQDRSRRTEKLFF
-	TRBV29-1	TRBJ2-7	-	TGCAGCGTCGAAGGTACAGGGACCTACGAGCAGTACTTC	CSVEGTGTYEQYF
few	TRBV7-3	TRBJ2-1	TRBD2	TGTGCCAGCAGCTTTCGCGGGGGGGCCTACAATGAGCAGTTCTTC	CASSFRGGAYNEQFF
-	TRBV5-1	TRBJ2-7	TRBD2	TGCGCCAGCAGCCTTAGCGGGAGACCCCCCTACGAGCAGTACTTC	CASSLSGRPPYEQYF
many	TRBV29-1	TRBJ2-3	-	TGCAGCGTTGGAGGGCGGGGGCTTACAGATACGCAGTATTTT	CSVGGRGLTDTQYF
-	TRBV4-3	TRBJ2-5	-	TGCGCCAGCAGCCAAGATTACCGGGACCGACAGGCCCAGTACTTC	CASSQDYRDRQAQYF
-	TRBV15	TRBJ1-2	-	TGTGCCACCAGCCGGGCGAGGGATTATGGCTACACCTTC	CATSRARDYGYTF
many	TRBV7-2	TRBJ2-7	-	TGTGCCAGCAGCTTTACCCGGACGGAGACCTACGAGCAGTACTTC	CASSFTRTETYEQYF
-	TRBV15	TRBJ1-2	-	TGTGCCACCAGCAGAGATGATTTGTATGGCTACACCTTC	CATSRDDLYGYTF
-	TRBV20-1	TRBJ2-3	-	TGCAGTGCTAGAGATCGCCTCCGGGGGGCCGGGGATACGCAGTATTTT	CSARDRLRGAGDTQYF
-	TRBV5-1	TRBJ1-1	-	TGCGCCAGCACCCCCAGGGGTCCGAACACTGAAGCTTTCTTT	CASTPRGPNTEAFF
-	TRBV20-1	TRBJ2-1	-	TGCAGTGCCCCAGAGGCGGCAAGCTCCTACAATGAGCAGTTCTTC	CSAPEAASSYNEQFF
-	TRBV6-6	TRBJ2-7	TRBD1	TGTGCCAGCAGGACAGGGGGAACCTACGAGCAGTACTTC	CASRTGGTYEQYF
many	TRBV7-9	TRBJ1-2	TRBD1	TGTGCCAGCAGCCCCCGGACAGGCAACTATGGCTACACCTTC	CASSPRTGNYGYTF
-	TRBV21-1	TRBJ2-2	-	TGTGCCAGCAGCAAACGACTTTCTCTTGGGGAGCTGTTTTTT	CASSKRLSLGELFF
few	TRBV7-3	TRBJ2-7	-	TGTGCCAGCAGCACTATCGGGTACTACGAGCAGTACTTC	CASSTIGYYEQYF
few	TRBV11-2	TRBJ2-3	TRBD2	TGTGCCAGCAGCCACAATGCGGGGGGGGGCTCAGATACGCAGTATTTT	CASSHNAGGGSDTQYF
-	TRBV6-6	TRBJ2-7	TRBD1	TGTGCCAGCAGTTCCCCCGGACAGGGGTTGTACGAGCAGTACTTC	CASSSPGQGLYEQYF
few	TRBV18	TRBJ2-6	-	TGTGCCAGCTCACCAGGGACTGGGGCCAACGTCCTGACTTTC	CASSPGTGANVLTF
-	TRBV2	TRBJ2-1	TRBD2	TGTGCCAGCAGTGAGGGGGGACTAGCGGGAAACAATGAGCAGTTCTTC	CASSEGGLAGNNEQFF
-	TRBV10-3	TRBJ1-1	-	TGTGCCATCAGGCTCCTTGGGGGTTCAGCTTTCTTT	CAIRLLGGSAFF
few	TRBV20-1	TRBJ1-3	-	TGCAGTGCTGCTCCGACAGTCTCTGGAAACACCATATATTTT	CSAAPTVSGNTIYF
few	TRBV6-1	TRBJ1-1	-	TGTGCCAGCAGTGAAACGGCGGAGTACACTGAAGCTTTCTTT	CASSETAEYTEAFF
few	TRBV7-2	TRBJ2-1	TRBD2	TGTGCCAGCAGAGGGGGTACTAGCGGGGGAGATGAGCAGTTCTTC	CASRGGTSGGDEQFF
-	TRBV20-1	TRBJ2-7	TRBD1	TGCAGTGCAGCAGGGACAGGGGGGTTTCTGGGCGAGCAGTACTTC	CSAAGTGGFLGEQYF
few	TRBV7-3	TRBJ2-3	-	TGTGCCAGCAGCCCTCTGGGGGGGGGCCCGCTGTCTGTGTATACGCAGTATTTT	CASSPLGGGPLSVYTQYF
few	TRBV3-1	TRBJ2-7	TRBD2	TGTGCCAGCAGCCAAGAATGGCGGGGGTTCTACGAGCAGTACTTC	CASSQEWRGFYEQYF
few	TRBV5-8	TRBJ2-3	-	TGTGCCAGCAGGGCAACCTCAAGTGGAGATACGCAGTATTTT	CASRATSSGDTQYF
few	TRBV25-1	TRBJ2-2	-	TGTGCCAGCAGTGATTTTGACCCCACCGGGGAGCTGTTTTTT	CASSDFDPTGELFF
few	TRBV18	TRBJ2-1	-	TGTGCCAGCTCACCCCTGGCCGGGGATGAGCAGTTCTTC	CASSPLAGDEQFF
-	TRBV5-6	TRBJ1-2	-	TGTGCCAGCAGCTTATCAACAGCCCTCTATGGCTACACCTTC	CASSLSTALYGYTF
-	TRBV19	TRBJ2-7	-	TGTGCCAGTAGTACACTAGGGTCGGTCTACGAGCAGTACTTC	CASSTLGSVYEQYF
many	TRBV7-2	TRBJ2-1	-	TGTGCCAGCAGCTTTAGTTCCTACAATGAGCAGTTCTTC	CASSFSSYNEQFF
-	TRBV20-1	TRBJ1-1	TRBD1	TGCAGTGCCACAGGGGTTACTGAAGCTTTCTTT	CSATGVTEAFF
-	TRBV12-3/TRBV12-4	TRBJ2-2	-	TGTGCCAGCAGTTTAAAGAGCGGCGCCTTTTTAGCCCTCGGGGAGCTGTTTTTT	CASSLKSGAFLALGELFF
few	TRBV5-5	TRBJ1-3	-	TGTGCCAGCAGCTTGCGTGGGGACACCATATATTTT	CASSLRGDTIYF
few	TRBV7-9	TRBJ2-1	-	TGTGCCAGCAGCCTCATGGGACGTGGGTACAATGAGCAGTTCTTC	CASSLMGRGYNEQFF
once	TRBV2	TRBJ1-6	-	TGTGCCAGCAGGCGACAGGAAAATTCACCCCTCCACTTT	CASRRQENSPLHF
few	TRBV11-2	TRBJ2-7	-	TGTGCCAGCAGCTCCCGGAAGTACTTC	CASSSRKYF
few	TRBV12-3/TRBV12-4	TRBJ1-1	TRBD1	TGTGCCAGCAGTTTACGGGAGGGGGCTGTATCTGAAGCTTTCTTT	CASSLREGAVSEAFF
few	TRBV12-3/TRBV12-4	TRBJ1-2	-	TGTGCCAGCAGTTTGGGCCAGGGACTGAGGGGGGGCTACACCTTC	CASSLGQGLRGGYTF
-	TRBV6-1	TRBJ1-2	-	TGTGCCAGCAGTGGGGACACCTTC	CASSGDTF
few	TRBV24-1	TRBJ2-7	TRBD1	TGTGCCACCAGTGGCTGGGGACAGGGGGCTGGCTACGAGCAGTACTTC	CATSGWGQGAGYEQYF
few	TRBV4-1	TRBJ1-1	-	TGCGCCAGCAGCCAAGGAGGCGGCAGGAACACTGAAGCTTTCTTT	CASSQGGGRNTEAFF
few	TRBV23-1	TRBJ2-5	-	TGCGCCAGCGGTAAAGCTCGACGGGCAATAGAGACCCAGTACTTC	CASGKARRAIETQYF
few	TRBV15	TRBJ2-2	-	TGTGCCACCAGCAGAGAATTGGGGACCGGGGAGCTGTTTTTT	CATSRELGTGELFF
many	TRBV5-1	TRBJ2-7	TRBD1	TGCGCCAGCAGCTTGGCCAGGGACAGCCACGAGCAGTACTTC	CASSLARDSHEQYF
few	TRBV15	TRBJ2-7	-	TGTGCCACCGCCCCCTCGTACGAGCAGTACTTC	CATAPSYEQYF
few	TRBV5-5	TRBJ1-2	-	TGTGCCAGCAGCCTGGGAGGGATCAATGGCTACACCTTC	CASSLGGINGYTF
-	TRBV7-2	TRBJ1-3	-	TGTGCCAGCAGCTTAAGATGGGATGCCATTGGAAACACCATATATTTT	CASSLRWDAIGNTIYF
-	TRBV29-1	TRBJ2-6	-	TGCAGCGTCCGTGTGGATAGCTCTGGGGCCAACGTCCTGACTTTC	CSVRVDSSGANVLTF
-	TRBV5-4	TRBJ1-2	TRBD1	TGTGCCAGCAGGGGGCCCGGACAGGCTAACCGTCCCTATGGCTACACCTTC	CASRGPGQANRPYGYTF
few	TRBV24-1	TRBJ2-1	-	TGTGCCACCAGTGCCCCCATACAATCGGGTGAGCAGTTCTTC	CATSAPIQSGEQFF
few	TRBV11-2	TRBJ2-3	TRBD2	TGTGCCAGCAGCTTAGAGAGGTTGCTAGCGGGGTCGACAGATACGCAGTATTTT	CASSLERLLAGSTDTQYF
-	TRBV5-4	TRBJ2-7	-	TGTGCCAGCAGCTTGGCCGGCAGGGGTGTACGAGGGCAGTACTTC	CASSLAGRGVRGQYF
-	TRBV25-1	TRBJ1-2	TRBD1	TGTGCCAGTAACCCAGGGGGAGAGGGCTACACCTTC	CASNPGGEGYTF
-	TRBV13	TRBJ1-2	-	TGTGCCAGCAGCGCCCGCCCCGGACAGATTCATGGCTACACCTTC	CASSARPGQIHGYTF
-	TRBV5-1	TRBJ2-1	-	TGCGCCAGCAGGGACAGTGGCTCCTACAATGAGCAGTTCTTC	CASRDSGSYNEQFF